Detailed here is one T cell receptor beta chain. Its antigen is unidentified. Sequenced by immunoSEQ multiplex PCR; TCRdb stores in-frame clones only, minus some. The sample holds some 130,000 clones, about 91% seen once. This entry is derived from a study of cytomegalovirus exposure and HLA in healthy donors. Overall study results and limits: The study labeled more than 150 TCR beta chains cytomegalovirus-associated. For most TCR sequences rarity was the rule, although some public TCRs occurred in many donors. In vitro work confirmed that a few CMV-associated chains recognize CMV antigens.

Germline CDR1 LNHDA, CDR2 SQIVND (reference sequence). This CDR3 comprises 14 residues. Trimming removed 4 bases from V and 1 base from J, with 8 bases in between. The study drew the donors from its approximately 110-subject validation cohort, separate from the roughly 710-subject first cohort. The clonotype originates from a woman under 30 in good health and CMV-seronegative. Input material: PBMCs. The chain employs TRBV19 and TRBJ1-5; D is unresolved. As DNA, the CDR3 is TGTGCCAGTAGTAGAGAGAGGAGCAATCAGCCCCAGCATTTT. Protein product: CASSRERSNQPQHF.